This TCR beta chain was profiled in a study of T cells in Graves' hyperthyroidism and ophthalmopathy. Study-wide findings and caveats: From stable hyperthyroidism, ophthalmopathy was set apart by a 13 V-J model.

This clonotype occurred a few times. Its target is not known. Researchers took RNA transcripts and amplified the TCR beta CDR3 regions from them. HTBI primers were used for first-round RT-PCR of the TCR CDR3. TCRdb re-called the multiplex PCR reads through MiXCR, storing one row per CDR3 protein. The sample yields some 300,000 distinct CDR3 sequences, less than 15% seen once. Aged 18 to 65, the patients had hyperthyroidism that was newly diagnosed and had lasted under 2 months. The sequence derives from a young woman with Graves' hyperthyroidism that later progressed to Graves' ophthalmopathy. Input material: blood.

The CDR3 region is CASNLLGQGLANTEAFF. CDR3 sequence (DNA): TGTGCCAGCAACCTACTGGGGCAGGGCCTGGCGAACACTGAAGCTTTCTTT. This rearrangement joins TRBV28 to TRBJ1-1; possibly TRBD1 for D (5 bases). The CDR3 covers 17 residues. Germline V CDR1 and CDR2: MDHEN, SYDVKM. Trimming shortened V by 7 bases and J by 1 base, and 22 bases separated the two germline ends.